This T cell receptor (beta chain) was recorded in a study of blood T cells in healthy people across ages. Whole-study findings and limits: Roughly linearly, TCR beta diversity per million T cells fell as age increased.

Isolation of PBMCs gave at least 6 million cells per sample. A second PCR of about 6 to 12 cycles used a sample-barcoded 5' primer and a J-beta primer mix. Samples each returned at least 2.5 million CDR3-containing paired-end reads. MiXCR was run by TCRdb on the 5' RACE reads, yielding one entry per CDR3 protein. The data show about 1 million distinct CDR3 sequences, more than 40% seen once. This clonotype was found a few times. The antigen is undetermined. The CDR3 is 14 residues long. The V and J ends lost 6 bases and 7 bases respectively, with 19 bases between them. Germline loops: CDR1 DFQATT, CDR2 SNEGSKA (reference sequence).

The sample comprised blood. The rearrangement links TRBV20-1 to TRBJ2-1, with D perhaps matching TRBD2 (6 bases). The receptor was derived from a woman in her sixties or seventies in good health. CDR3 sequence reads: CSALAKRSFNEQFF. CDR3 nucleotides: TGCAGTGCCCTAGCGAAACGGAGTTTTAATGAGCAGTTCTTC.